This T cell receptor (beta chain) is drawn from a study of blood T cell repertoires in COVID-19. Overall study context: COVID-19 samples from acute and convalescent phases originated in the United States, Italy and Spain. PBMCs, B-cell-depleted T cells, or T cells provided the cDNA or gDNA that made up the material.

Sequencing was performed with immunoSEQ multiplex PCR; in TCRdb, only in-frame clones are kept and a portion is missing. In the table there are 250,000 to 300,000 clones, 75% to 90% of which are singletons. Seattle enrolled patients during active infection and tracked them longitudinally. This clone is a singleton in its sample. CDR3 length equals 14 residues. Germline V gene data show CDR1 as MDHEN and CDR2 as SYDVKM. The J segment lost 6 bases and the V segment lost 3 bases, leaving 4 bases of the junction unmatched. Sequences were obtained from peripheral blood. The TCR originated in a woman in her 70s with COVID-19, enrolled during active disease. The V call is TRBV28, the J call TRBJ2-3, with TRBD2 matching 9 bases. CDR3 loop: CASSLASGDDTQYF. The CDR3 DNA is TGTGCCAGCAGTTTGGCTAGCGGGGATGATACGCAGTATTTT.